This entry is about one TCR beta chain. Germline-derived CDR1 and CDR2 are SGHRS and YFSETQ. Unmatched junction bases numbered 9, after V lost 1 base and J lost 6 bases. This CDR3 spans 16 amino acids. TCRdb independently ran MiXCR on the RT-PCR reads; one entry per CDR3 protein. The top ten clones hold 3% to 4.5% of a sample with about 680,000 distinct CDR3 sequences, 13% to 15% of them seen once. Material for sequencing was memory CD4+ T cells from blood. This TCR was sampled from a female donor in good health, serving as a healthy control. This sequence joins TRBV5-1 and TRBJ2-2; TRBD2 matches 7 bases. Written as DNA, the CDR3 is TGCGCCAGCAGCTTGAAAATGGGAGGGCCGGCCGGGGAGCTGTTTTTT. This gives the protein CASSLKMGGPAGELFF.